This TCR beta chain was identified during a study of glioma-infiltrating T cells after dendritic cell vaccination. Study-level background: Glioblastoma patients came from Phase I and II dendritic cell vaccination trials. Patients received three intradermal dendritic cell vaccine injections at biweekly intervals.

This CDR3 comprises 11 residues. Trimming took off 6 bases at V and 0 bases at J, with 6 bases between the two ends. CDR1 is DFQATT and CDR2 is SNEGSKA in the germline V gene (reference sequence). The PCR used 60 V beta and 13 J beta primers. Repertoires were generated with immunoSEQ multiplex PCR, while TCRdb's copy carries only in-frame clones and drops some. This sample has about 82,000 clones, with around 86% found just once. The time point here: after dendritic cell vaccination, including at tumor progression/relapse. Only patients with spare fresh-frozen tumor and over two years of follow-up were included.

The clonotype originates from a human donor with glioblastoma. This chain connects TRBV20-1 to TRBJ2-7; possible D gene TRBD1, 5 bases. The sequences come from blood, collected after dendritic cell vaccination. CDR3 region: CSAGASYEQYF. The CDR3 DNA is TGCAGTGCAGGGGCCTCCTACGAGCAGTACTTC.